These T cell receptor beta chains were read from a single sample in a study of identical twins. In TCRdb, the 5' RACE reads were re-called with MiXCR into one record per CDR3 protein. This sample has approximately 700,000 distinct CDR3 sequences, with less than 7% found just once. The specimen sequenced was naive T cells sorted from blood. The receptors here all came from a young man in good health. CDR3s include the opening cysteine and the closing phenylalanine or tryptophan. The D gene is left open where the match is weak. A row's size may be missing; if present it is once, few, many or a size class.

V gene	clone size	J gene	D gene	CDR3 DNA	CDR3 protein
TRBV6-1	many	TRBJ2-2	NA	TGTGCCAGCACCCCTACAGGTTCCGTGGTGGCCGGGGAGCTGTTTTTT	CASTPTGSVVAGELFF
TRBV10-3	NA	TRBJ2-3	TRBD1	TGTGCCATCAGGCCACAGGGGCTCGGCGCAGATACGCAGTATTTT	CAIRPQGLGADTQYF
TRBV20-1	many	TRBJ1-2	NA	TGCAGTGCTAGAGATATCTCGAACTATGGCTACACCTTC	CSARDISNYGYTF
TRBV12-3/TRBV12-4	many	TRBJ1-1	NA	TGTGCCAGCAATAACGTGGGGGGAATGAACACTGAAGCTTTCTTT	CASNNVGGMNTEAFF
TRBV9	few	TRBJ1-5	NA	TGTGCCAGCAGCGCAGGAGGGGGGGGGAGCAATCAGCCCCAGCATTTT	CASSAGGGGSNQPQHF
TRBV11-3	once	TRBJ2-5	NA	TGTGCCAGCAGCTTCCTCGTCGGCCAAGAGACCCAGTACTTC	CASSFLVGQETQYF
TRBV20-1	many	TRBJ2-5	NA	TGCAGTGCTATGACCTCGGCCGAGACCCAGTACTTC	CSAMTSAETQYF
TRBV5-1	many	TRBJ2-3	NA	TGCGCCAGCAGCTTGGCAGGGATTAGCACAGATACGCAGTATTTT	CASSLAGISTDTQYF
TRBV29-1	many	TRBJ2-1	NA	TGCAGCGTTGATCCCTCCAATGAGCAGTTCTTC	CSVDPSNEQFF
TRBV5-1	few	TRBJ2-6	NA	TGCGCCAGCAGCGCCGGACAGTTTGCAGGGGCCAACGTCCTGACTTTC	CASSAGQFAGANVLTF
TRBV7-9	few	TRBJ1-3	NA	TGTGCCAGCAGCCCCGACAGATACTACTCTGGAAACACCATATATTTT	CASSPDRYYSGNTIYF
TRBV5-1	NA	TRBJ2-7	TRBD2	TGCGCCAGCACCCCCCGTGGAGTAGCGGGGGGTTCCTACGAGCAGTACTTC	CASTPRGVAGGSYEQYF
TRBV29-1	many	TRBJ2-2	TRBD2	TGCAGCGTTAAGGGACTAGCGGGAGGGCCCGGCACCGGGGAGCTGTTTTTT	CSVKGLAGGPGTGELFF
TRBV7-9	few	TRBJ2-7	TRBD2	TGTGCCAGCAGCTTAGGTCCGGGAGGCGAGCAGTACTTC	CASSLGPGGEQYF
TRBV4-3	NA	TRBJ2-7	NA	TGCGCCAGCAGCCAAGGACAGGCCCTCTCCTACGAGCAGTACTTC	CASSQGQALSYEQYF
TRBV12-3/TRBV12-4	many	TRBJ2-5	TRBD2	TGTGCCAGCAGTTTTTCCCTAGCGGGAAATCAAGAGACCCAGTACTTC	CASSFSLAGNQETQYF
TRBV12-3/TRBV12-4	many	TRBJ2-3	NA	TGTGCCAGCTTCGCGGCTCTCAGCACAGATACGCAGTATTTT	CASFAALSTDTQYF